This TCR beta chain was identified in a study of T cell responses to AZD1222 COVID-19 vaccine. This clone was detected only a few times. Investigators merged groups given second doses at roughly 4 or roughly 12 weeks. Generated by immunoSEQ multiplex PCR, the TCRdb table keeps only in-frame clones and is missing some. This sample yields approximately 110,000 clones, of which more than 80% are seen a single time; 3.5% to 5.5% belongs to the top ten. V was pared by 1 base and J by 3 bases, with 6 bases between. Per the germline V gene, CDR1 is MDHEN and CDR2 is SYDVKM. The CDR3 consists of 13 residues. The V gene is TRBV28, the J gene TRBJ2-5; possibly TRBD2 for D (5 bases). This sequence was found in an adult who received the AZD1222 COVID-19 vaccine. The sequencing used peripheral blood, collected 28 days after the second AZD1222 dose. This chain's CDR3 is CASSLSREETQYF. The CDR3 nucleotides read TGTGCCAGCAGTTTATCGAGGGAAGAGACCCAGTACTTC.